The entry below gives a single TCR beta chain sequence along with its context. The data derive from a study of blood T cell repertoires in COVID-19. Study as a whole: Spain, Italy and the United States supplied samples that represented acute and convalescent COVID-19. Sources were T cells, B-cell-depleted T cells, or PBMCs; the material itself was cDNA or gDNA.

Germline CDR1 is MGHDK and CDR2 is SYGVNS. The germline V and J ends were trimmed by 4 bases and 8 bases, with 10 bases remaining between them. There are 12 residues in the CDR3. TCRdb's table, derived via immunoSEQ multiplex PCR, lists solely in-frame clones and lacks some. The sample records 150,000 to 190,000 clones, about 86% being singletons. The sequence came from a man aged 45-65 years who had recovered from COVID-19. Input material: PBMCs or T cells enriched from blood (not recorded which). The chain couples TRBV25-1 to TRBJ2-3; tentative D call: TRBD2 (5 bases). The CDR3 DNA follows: TGTGCCAGCAGTGCACTAGGAGGTACGCAGTATTTT. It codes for CASSALGGTQYF. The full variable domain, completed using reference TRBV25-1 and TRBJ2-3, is EADIYQTPRYLVIGTGKKITLECSQTMGHDKMYWYQQDPGMELHLIHYSYGVNSTEKGDLSSESTVSRIRTEHFPLTLESARPSHTSQYLCASSALGGTQYFGPGTRLTVL.